This TCR beta chain emerged from a study of cytomegalovirus exposure and HLA in healthy donors. As for the study in general: Out of a few hundred genotyped donors, about 84% belonged to the Caucasian-associated ancestry cluster. Findings of the study overall: Altogether, some 160 TCR beta chains were recorded as cytomegalovirus-associated. Reportedly, cytomegalovirus status was diagnosed with high sensitivity and specificity.

Details on this clone: What it binds is not known.

Primers: 60 Vbeta forward and 13 Jbeta reverse. Profiling relied on immunoSEQ multiplex PCR, and the TCRdb table lists in-frame clones only, not all of them. The data show 100,000 to 150,000 clones, over 70% seen once. Sequencing was performed on PBMCs. The TCR sequence derives from a woman aged 45-65 years in good health and CMV-seronegative.

DNA of the CDR3: TGTGCCAGCAGCTACACAGTGGGCACTGAAGCTTTCTTT. This sequence encodes CASSYTVGTEAFF. The chain employs TRBV7-7 and TRBJ1-1; unclear D gene. The CDR3 loop spans 13 amino acids. CDR1 is SSHAT, CDR2 FNYEAQ, per germline (reference sequence). Between the trimmed V and J ends, which lost 4 bases and 4 bases, there was a span of 10 bases. Drawing the rest from reference TRBV7-7 and TRBJ1-1, the complete variable domain is GAGVSQSPRYKVTKRGQDVTLRCDPISSHATLYWYQQALGQGPEFLTYFNYEAQPDKSGLPSDRFSAERPEGSISTLTIQRTEQRDSAMYRCASSYTVGTEAFFGQGTRLTVV.